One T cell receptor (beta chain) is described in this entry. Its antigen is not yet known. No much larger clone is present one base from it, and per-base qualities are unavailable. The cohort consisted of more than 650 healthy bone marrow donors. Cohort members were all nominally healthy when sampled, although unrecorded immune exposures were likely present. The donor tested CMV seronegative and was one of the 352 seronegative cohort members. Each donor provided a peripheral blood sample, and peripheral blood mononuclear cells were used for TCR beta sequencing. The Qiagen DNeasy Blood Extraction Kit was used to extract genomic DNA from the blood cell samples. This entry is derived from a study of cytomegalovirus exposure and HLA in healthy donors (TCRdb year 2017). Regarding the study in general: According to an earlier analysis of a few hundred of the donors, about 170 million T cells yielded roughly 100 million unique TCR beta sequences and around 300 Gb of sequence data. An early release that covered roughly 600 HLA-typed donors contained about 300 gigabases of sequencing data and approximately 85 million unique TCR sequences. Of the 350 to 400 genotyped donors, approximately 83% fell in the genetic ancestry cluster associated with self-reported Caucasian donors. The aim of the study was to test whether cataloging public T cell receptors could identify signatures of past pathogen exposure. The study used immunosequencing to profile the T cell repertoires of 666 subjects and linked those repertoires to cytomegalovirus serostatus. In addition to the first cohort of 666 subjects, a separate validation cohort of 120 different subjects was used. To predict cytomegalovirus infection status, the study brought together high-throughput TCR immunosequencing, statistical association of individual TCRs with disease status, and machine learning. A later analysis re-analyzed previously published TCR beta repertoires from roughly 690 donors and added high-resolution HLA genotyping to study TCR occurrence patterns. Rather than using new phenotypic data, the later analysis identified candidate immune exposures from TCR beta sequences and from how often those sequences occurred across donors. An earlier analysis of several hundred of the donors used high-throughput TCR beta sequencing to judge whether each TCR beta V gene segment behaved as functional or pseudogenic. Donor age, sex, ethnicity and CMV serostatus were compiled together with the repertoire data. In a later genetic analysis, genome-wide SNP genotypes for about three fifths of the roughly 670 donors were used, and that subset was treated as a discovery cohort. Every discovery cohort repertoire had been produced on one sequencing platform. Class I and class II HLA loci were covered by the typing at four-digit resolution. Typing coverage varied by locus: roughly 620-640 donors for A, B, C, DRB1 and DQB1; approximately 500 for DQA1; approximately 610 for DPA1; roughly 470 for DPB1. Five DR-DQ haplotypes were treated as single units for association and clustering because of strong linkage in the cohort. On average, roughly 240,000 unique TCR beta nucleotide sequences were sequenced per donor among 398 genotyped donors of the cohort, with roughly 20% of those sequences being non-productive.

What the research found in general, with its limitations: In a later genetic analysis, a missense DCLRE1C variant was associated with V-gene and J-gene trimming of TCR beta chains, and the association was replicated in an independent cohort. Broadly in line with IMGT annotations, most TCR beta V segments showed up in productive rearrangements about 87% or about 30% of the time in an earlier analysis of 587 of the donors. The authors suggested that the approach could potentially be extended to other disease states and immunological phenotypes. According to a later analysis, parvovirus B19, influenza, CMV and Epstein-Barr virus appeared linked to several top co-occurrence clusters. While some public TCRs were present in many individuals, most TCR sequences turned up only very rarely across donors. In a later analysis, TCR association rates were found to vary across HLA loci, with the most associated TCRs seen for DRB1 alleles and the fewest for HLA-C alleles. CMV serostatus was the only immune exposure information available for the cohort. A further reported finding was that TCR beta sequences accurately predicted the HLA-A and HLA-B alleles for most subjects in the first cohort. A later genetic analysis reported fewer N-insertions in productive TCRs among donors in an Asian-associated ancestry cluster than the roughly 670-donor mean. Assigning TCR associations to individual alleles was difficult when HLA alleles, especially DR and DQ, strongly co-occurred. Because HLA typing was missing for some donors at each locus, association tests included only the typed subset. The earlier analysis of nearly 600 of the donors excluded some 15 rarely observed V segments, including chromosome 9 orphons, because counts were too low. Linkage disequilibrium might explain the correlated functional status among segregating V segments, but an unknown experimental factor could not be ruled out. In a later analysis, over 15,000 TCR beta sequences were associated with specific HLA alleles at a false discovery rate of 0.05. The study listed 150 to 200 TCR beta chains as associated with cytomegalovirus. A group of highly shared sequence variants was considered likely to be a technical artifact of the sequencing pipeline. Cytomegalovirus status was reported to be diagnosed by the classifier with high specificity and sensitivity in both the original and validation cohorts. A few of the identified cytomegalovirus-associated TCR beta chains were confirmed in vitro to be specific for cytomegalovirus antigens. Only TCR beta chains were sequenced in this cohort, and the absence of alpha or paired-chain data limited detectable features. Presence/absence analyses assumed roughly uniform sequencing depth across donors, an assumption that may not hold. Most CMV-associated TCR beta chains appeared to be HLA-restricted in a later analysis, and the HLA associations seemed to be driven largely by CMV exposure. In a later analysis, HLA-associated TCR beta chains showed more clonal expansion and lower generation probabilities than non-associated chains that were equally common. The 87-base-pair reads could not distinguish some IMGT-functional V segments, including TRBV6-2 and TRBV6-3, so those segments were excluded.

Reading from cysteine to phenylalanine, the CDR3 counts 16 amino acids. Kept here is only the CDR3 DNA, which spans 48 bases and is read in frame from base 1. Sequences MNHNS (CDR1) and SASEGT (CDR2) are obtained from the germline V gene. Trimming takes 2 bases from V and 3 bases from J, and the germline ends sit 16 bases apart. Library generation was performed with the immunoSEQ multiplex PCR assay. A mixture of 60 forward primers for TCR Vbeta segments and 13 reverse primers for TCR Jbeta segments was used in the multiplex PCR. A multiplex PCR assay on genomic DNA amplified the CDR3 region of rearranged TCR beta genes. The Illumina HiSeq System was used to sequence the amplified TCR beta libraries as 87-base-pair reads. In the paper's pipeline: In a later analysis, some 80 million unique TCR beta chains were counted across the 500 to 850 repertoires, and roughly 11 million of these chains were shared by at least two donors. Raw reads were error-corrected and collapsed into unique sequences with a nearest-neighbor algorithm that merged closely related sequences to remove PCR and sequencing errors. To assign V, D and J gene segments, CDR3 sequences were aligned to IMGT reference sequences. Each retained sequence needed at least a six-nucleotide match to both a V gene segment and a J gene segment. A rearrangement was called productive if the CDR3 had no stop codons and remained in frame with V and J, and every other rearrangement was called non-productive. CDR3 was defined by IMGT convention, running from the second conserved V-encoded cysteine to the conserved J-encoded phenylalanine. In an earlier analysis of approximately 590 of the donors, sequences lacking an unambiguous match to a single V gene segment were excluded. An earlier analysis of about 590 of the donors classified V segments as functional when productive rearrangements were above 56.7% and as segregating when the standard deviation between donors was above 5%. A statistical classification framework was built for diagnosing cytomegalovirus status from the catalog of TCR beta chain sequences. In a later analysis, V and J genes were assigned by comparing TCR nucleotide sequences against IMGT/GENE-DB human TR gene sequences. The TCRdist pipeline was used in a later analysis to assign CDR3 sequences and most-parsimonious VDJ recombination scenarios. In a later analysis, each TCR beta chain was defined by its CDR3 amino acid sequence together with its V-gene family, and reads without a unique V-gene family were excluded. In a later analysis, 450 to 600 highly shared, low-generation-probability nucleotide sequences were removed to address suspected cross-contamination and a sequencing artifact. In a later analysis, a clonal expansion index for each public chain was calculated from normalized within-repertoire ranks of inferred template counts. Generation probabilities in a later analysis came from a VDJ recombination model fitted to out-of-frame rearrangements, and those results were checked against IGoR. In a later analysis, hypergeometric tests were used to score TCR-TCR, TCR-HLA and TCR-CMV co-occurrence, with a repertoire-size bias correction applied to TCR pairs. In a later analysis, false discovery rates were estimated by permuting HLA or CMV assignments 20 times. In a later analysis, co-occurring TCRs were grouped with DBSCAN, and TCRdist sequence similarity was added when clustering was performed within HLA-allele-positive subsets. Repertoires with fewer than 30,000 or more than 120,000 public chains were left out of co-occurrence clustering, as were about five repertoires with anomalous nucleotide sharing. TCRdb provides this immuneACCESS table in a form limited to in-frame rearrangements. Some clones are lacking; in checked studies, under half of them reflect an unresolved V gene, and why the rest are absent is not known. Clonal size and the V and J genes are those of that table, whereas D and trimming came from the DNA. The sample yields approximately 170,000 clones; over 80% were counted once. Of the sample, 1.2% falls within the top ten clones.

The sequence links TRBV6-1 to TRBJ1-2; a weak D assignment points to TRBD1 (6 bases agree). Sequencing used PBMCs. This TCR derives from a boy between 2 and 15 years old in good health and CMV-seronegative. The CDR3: CASSEYSGGADYGYTF. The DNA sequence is TGTGCCAGCAGTGAATATTCGGGGGGCGCGGACTATGGCTACACCTTC.